The 4 T cell receptor beta chains below come from one sample, sequenced in a study of immune characterization of retroperitoneal liposarcoma. TCRdb reprocessed the PCR reads via MiXCR and lists one record per CDR3 protein. Of 1,700 or so distinct CDR3 sequences in the sample, 52% were seen once. Sequenced material: tumor tissue. The receptors shown here come from a male donor with retroperitoneal liposarcoma.

The chain joins TRBV7-2 to TRBJ2-2; D is tentatively TRBD1 or TRBD2 (6 bases each). Germline CDR1 and CDR2: SGHTA and FQGNSA. The CDR3 has 17 residues. Trimming removed 1 base from V and 4 bases from J, with 16 bases in between. The CDR3 DNA is TGTGCCAGCAGCTTAGACGGGACATCGGGGGCCACCGGGGAGCTGTTTTTT. Its translation is CASSLDGTSGATGELFF. The entire variable domain, with the rest obtained from reference TRBV7-2 and TRBJ2-2, is as follows: GAGVSQSPSNKVTEKGKDVELRCDPISGHTALYWYRQSLGQGLEFLIYFQGNSAPDKSGLPSDRFSAERTGGSVSTLTIQRTQQEDSAVYLCASSLDGTSGATGELFFGEGSRLTVL.

By proportion, this clonotype is large. The CDR3 DNA sequence: TGTGCCAGCAGCTTTAGCGGGGGATCCTACGAGCAGTTCTTC. The encoded protein is CASSFSGGSYEQFF. The J gene is TRBJ2-1, the V gene TRBV7-2; TRBD2 matches at 9 bases. In germline, CDR1 is SGHTA, CDR2 FQGNSA. CDR3 length: 14 residues. Trimming removed 3 bases from V and 10 bases from J; junction bases left unmatched: 7.

V and J are TRBV6-1 and TRBJ2-1; D unclear. This CDR3 has 17 residues. Looked up from germline, CDR1 is MNHNS and CDR2 is SASEGT. V was clipped by 4 bases and J by 0 bases, with 16 bases between them. CDR3 sequence: CASSARRAVHSYNEQFF. For the CDR3, the DNA is TGTGCCAGCAGTGCACGTAGGGCAGTCCACTCCTACAATGAGCAGTTCTTC.

The chain uses TRBV27 and TRBJ2-3; possibly TRBD1 for D (6 bases). The CDR3 consists of 18 residues. Trimming left V 7 bases short and J 0 bases short, with 23 bases between. Germline CDR1 is MNHEY and CDR2 is SMNVEV (reference sequence). CDR3: CASIPAPVGQMSTDTQYF. DNA for the CDR3: TGTGCCAGCATCCCCGCCCCGGTCGGACAGATGAGCACAGATACGCAGTATTTT.